What follows are 19 T cell receptor beta chains derived from one specimen sequenced in a study of T cells expressing NK-cell markers. TCRdb re-called the 5' RACE reads, yielding one record per CDR3 amino acid sequence without DNA. The sample data list about half a million distinct CDR3 sequences. The sample was blood T cells: a sorted CD56 or NKG2C T cell subset, CD4+ or CD8+ T cells, or bulk PBMC T cells (not recorded which). The receptors were sampled from a woman in her fifties or sixties in good health.

The chain links TRBV9 to TRBJ2-3; TCRdb lists TRBD2, though no DNA is available to test this call. The CDR3 is made up of 17 amino acids. The germline V gene has CDR1 SGDLS and CDR2 YYNGEE. The CDR3 reads CASSTPTRQLGTDTQYF.

The chain is built from TRBV11-2 and TRBJ2-1; TCRdb picks TRBD1, but there is no DNA to check that call. This CDR3 region has 15 residues. Germline V CDR1 and CDR2: SGHAT, FQNNGV. CDR3 in amino acids: CASSLQGAINNEQFF.

This chain joins TRBV10-3 and TRBJ2-7; TCRdb picks TRBD2, but there is no DNA to check that call. Germline values: CDR1 ENHRY, CDR2 SYGVKD. The CDR3 loop spans 16 amino acids. The CDR3 sequence: CAISASGTSVTYEQYF.

The V gene is TRBV5-1, the J gene TRBJ2-1. CDR3 length equals 14 residues. The germline V gene has CDR1 SGHRS and CDR2 YFSETQ. This CDR3 is CASKSGISYNEQFF.

The CDR3 is CASSRTPSGRAQETQYF. The chain uses TRBV5-1 and TRBJ2-5; lacking DNA, the TRBD2 call made by TCRdb goes unchecked. CDR3 size: 17 residues. The germline V gene has CDR1 SGHRS and CDR2 YFSETQ.

The chain employs TRBV24-1 and TRBJ2-1; TCRdb's D call of TRBD2 is untestable without DNA. The CDR3 loop spans 15 amino acids. The V gene's germline CDR1 is KGHDR and CDR2 SFDVKD. CDR3 sequence reads: CATSRPSGVYNEQFF.

The chain recombines TRBV29-1 with TRBJ1-1; TCRdb reports TRBD1, a call that lacks DNA to check it against. Germline lookup yields CDR1 SQVTM and CDR2 ANQGSEA. This CDR3 is built from 12 residues. The CDR3: CSTWDRATEAFF.

The chain is built from TRBV29-1 and TRBJ2-6; absent DNA, TCRdb's TRBD1 call cannot be checked. Germline values: CDR1 SQVTM, CDR2 ANQGSEA. The CDR3 sequence is 15 residues long. The CDR3 protein is CSVGTGVTGANVLTF.

The chain links TRBV5-1 to TRBJ2-2; TCRdb's assignment of TRBD2 cannot be checked, as there is no DNA. Germline V gene sequence: CDR1 SGHRS, CDR2 YFSETQ. The CDR3 is 16 amino acids. The CDR3 spells CASSGGDRALTGELFF.

This rearrangement joins TRBV4-2 to TRBJ2-5. The CDR3 loop spans 14 amino acids. Per germline, CDR1 LGHNA and CDR2 YNFKEQ. CDR3 residues: CASSPSFGQETQYF.

The chain uses TRBV7-9 and TRBJ2-1; TCRdb reports TRBD2, a call that lacks DNA to check it against. The germline V gene has CDR1 SEHNR and CDR2 FQNEAQ (reference sequence). The CDR3 contains 16 residues. The CDR3 here is CASSIPGLAVYNEQFF.

The chain employs TRBV7-3 and TRBJ2-2; the D gene TCRdb calls, TRBD1, cannot be checked with no DNA. Looked up from germline, CDR1 is SGHTA and CDR2 is FQGTGA. This CDR3 has 17 residues. The CDR3 here is CASSLTRGRLDTGELFF.

This chain joins TRBV12-3 or TRBV12-4 and TRBJ2-7. The CDR3 consists of 12 residues. This CDR3 is CASSMVLYEQYF.

The genes are TRBV5-6 and TRBJ2-3. CDR3 size: 13 residues. CDR1 and CDR2 from the germline V gene are SGHDT and YYEEEE. CDR3: CASSLRMSDTQYF. Combining the CDR3 with reference TRBV5-6 and TRBJ2-3 gives the whole variable domain DAGVTQSPTHLIKTRGQQVTLRCSPKSGHDTVSWYQQALGQGPQFIFQYYEEEERQRGNFPDRFSGHQFPNYSSELNVNALLLGDSALYLCASSLRMSDTQYFGPGTRLTVL.

V usage is TRBV4-1 and J usage is TRBJ2-1; the D call of TRBD2 rests on TCRdb alone, since no DNA is present to check it. The germline V gene encodes CDR1 MGHRA and CDR2 YSYEKL. The CDR3 runs to 16 residues. This CDR3 is CASSQVALGGDNEQFF.

This chain uses TRBV9 with TRBJ2-1; lacking DNA, the TRBD2 call made by TCRdb goes unchecked. The length of the CDR3 is 16 residues. Germline-derived CDR1 and CDR2 are SGDLS and YYNGEE. CDR3: CASSVGLAGGHNEQFF.

The chain uses TRBV24-1 and TRBJ2-2; as DNA is missing, the TRBD2 call by TCRdb cannot be tested. The CDR3 loop spans 13 amino acids. Germline CDR1 reads KGHDR; CDR2 reads SFDVKD. CDR3 region: CATATSGSRELFF.

The rearrangement joins TRBV24-1 to TRBJ2-5; no DNA is available, so the TRBD2 call from TCRdb remains unchecked. Germline CDR1 is KGHDR and CDR2 is SFDVKD. CDR3 length: 16 residues. CDR3 in amino acids: CATSASSGGHQETQYF.

This rearrangement joins TRBV7-2 to TRBJ2-1; without DNA, the TCRdb call of TRBD1 cannot be checked. This CDR3 is built from 16 residues. Germline CDR1 SGHTA, CDR2 FQGNSA. The CDR3 is CASNQGAGLRYNEQFF.